This T cell receptor beta chain was recorded in a study of cytomegalovirus exposure and HLA in healthy donors. Notes on the study in general: TCR association rates varied by HLA locus in a later analysis, with DRB1 highest and HLA-C lowest. After further analysis at a later stage, 15,000 to 20,000 TCR beta sequences were associated with HLA alleles at 0.05 false discovery rate. An assumption of roughly uniform sequencing depth across donors underlay the presence/absence analyses.

A remark on this clone: Its antigen remains unknown.

Use of 60 Vbeta and 13 Jbeta primers characterized the PCR. The protocol was immunoSEQ multiplex PCR, while the TCRdb copy is restricted to in-frame clones and leaves out a portion. The sample records some 150,000 clones, about three quarters being singletons. CDR3 length: 15 residues. The germline V gene has CDR1 SGHTA and CDR2 FQGTGA. The junction had 7 bases not matched to a gene; V was cut back by 6 bases and J by 7 bases. This TCR came from a male donor in good health and CMV-seronegative. The chain combines TRBV7-3 with TRBJ2-1; TRBD2 matches at 12 bases. Input material: PBMCs. CDR3 protein: CASRLLAGGKNEQFF. In DNA, the CDR3 is TGTGCCAGCAGGTTACTAGCGGGAGGAAAGAATGAGCAGTTCTTC. The complete variable domain, with remaining parts taken from reference TRBV7-3 and TRBJ2-1, reads GAGVSQTPSNKVTEKGKYVELRCDPISGHTALYWYRQSLGQGPEFLIYFQGTGAADDSGLPNDRFFAVRPEGSVSTLKIQRTERGDSAVYLCASRLLAGGKNEQFFGPGTRLTVL.